Listed here are 25 T cell receptor beta chains from one sample, sequenced in a study of vaccination and CD4 T cells after COVID-19. Researchers used the Oncomine TCR Beta short-read assay to sequence DNA from cultured CD4+ T cells. TCRdb re-called the PCR reads through MiXCR, storing one row per CDR3 protein. The data show more than 9,500 distinct CDR3 sequences, about 41% seen once. The treatment: roughly nine-day PBMC culture with coronavirus spike peptide pools or control peptides (ViraFEST assay). What these receptors recognize is not known. The sequenced sample was CD4+ T cells from blood, cultured in vitro. All receptors derive from a human donor who had recovered from COVID-19.

V usage is TRBV15 and J usage is TRBJ1-2; D perhaps matches TRBD1 (6 bases). This CDR3 contains 16 residues. The germline V and J ends were trimmed by 4 bases and 8 bases, with 23 bases remaining between them. From germline, CDR1 is LNHNV and CDR2 YYDKDF (reference sequence). CDR3 in amino acids: CATSKNPGQKAGGYTF. Written as DNA, the CDR3 is TGTGCCACCAGCAAAAATCCGGGACAAAAGGCGGGAGGCTACACCTTC.

This clonotype appeared once. The chain employs TRBV19 and TRBJ1-5; D remains ambiguous. CDR3 length: 13 residues. Trimming left V 4 bases short and J 6 bases short, with 10 bases between. Germline loops: CDR1 LNHDA, CDR2 SQIVND (reference sequence). The CDR3: CASSNSPGQPQHF. CDR3 DNA sequence: TGTGCCAGTAGTAATAGTCCAGGTCAGCCCCAGCATTTT.

By its share, this clonotype is medium-sized (0.01 to 0.1%). The genes are TRBV15 and TRBJ2-2; D not certain. The V gene lost 5 bases and the J gene lost 6 bases, with 13 bases spanning the gap. This CDR3 contains 14 residues. Per germline, CDR1 LNHNV and CDR2 YYDKDF (reference sequence). The CDR3 reads CATSGVAGPGELFF. DNA of the CDR3: TGTGCCACCAGCGGCGTCGCTGGGCCCGGGGAGCTGTTTTTT.

A word on this clonotype: One end of the junction does not line up with germline, which may come from a read error. This chain uses TRBV7-6 with TRBJ1-1; D remains unclear. Per germline, CDR1 SGHVS and CDR2 FNYEAQ. The CDR3 extends over 13 amino acids. This CDR3 is CASTLNQDSEAFF. CDR3 nucleotide sequence: TGTGCCAGCACCTTAAACCAGGATTCTGAAGCTTTCTTT.

This clonotype was seen a handful of times. The chain couples TRBV20-1 to TRBJ1-5; TRBD1 might be the D (6 bases). The germline CDR1 and CDR2 sequences are DFQATT and SNEGSKA (reference sequence). The V and J ends lost 4 bases and 0 bases respectively, with 16 bases between them. There are 16 residues in the CDR3. CDR3: CSAIGGRQVSNQPQHF. The CDR3 region has the DNA TGCAGTGCTATCGGCGGGAGACAGGTTAGCAATCAGCCCCAGCATTTT.

V and J are TRBV2 and TRBJ1-1; the D gene is possibly TRBD1 (5 bases). Trimming left V 8 bases short and J 4 bases short, with 14 bases between. This CDR3 is built from 13 residues. The germline V gene has CDR1 SNHLY and CDR2 FYNNEI. CDR3 sequence (DNA): TGTGCCAGCGGGGGTCAACAGCTCACTGAAGCTTTCTTT. Translation: CASGGQQLTEAFF.

The V call is TRBV23-1, the J call TRBJ1-1; no firm D call. TRBV23-1 is assigned to the ORF class and has an uncertain function. CDR3 length equals 9 residues. Trimming removed 8 bases at V and 11 bases at J, with 9 bases between. The CDR3 region has the DNA TGCGCCAGCGTTATTAGGGCTTTCTTT. Amino acids: CASVIRAFF.

This clonotype was seen a handful of times. For the CDR3, the DNA is TGCAGTGCTGAGGACAGGGGGCGCCTCTATGGCTACACCTTC. Translated: CSAEDRGRLYGYTF. The J gene is TRBJ1-2, the V gene TRBV20-1, with TRBD1 matching 11 bases. Germline V gene data show CDR1 as DFQATT and CDR2 as SNEGSKA (reference sequence). The CDR3 sequence is 14 residues long. J was trimmed by 4 bases and V by 5 bases; bases with no gene match: 6.

This clonotype turned up a few times. This chain uses TRBV12-3 or TRBV12-4 with TRBJ1-1; D gene unclear. Between the trimmed V and J ends, which lost 9 bases and 0 bases, there was a span of 11 bases. The CDR3 totals 13 residues. The CDR3: CASSFTVNTEAFF. CDR3 in DNA: TGTGCCAGTTCTTTTACTGTGAACACTGAAGCTTTCTTT.

This clonotype was seen just once. This chain links TRBV11-2 with TRBJ1-2; D gene uncertain. This CDR3 is built from 15 residues. From germline, CDR1 is SGHAT and CDR2 FQNNGV. V lost 5 bases, J lost 2 bases, and 15 bases lay in between. This chain's CDR3 is CASSHFRGWNYGYTF. CDR3 in DNA: TGTGCCAGCAGCCATTTCAGAGGATGGAACTATGGCTACACCTTC.

This chain links TRBV19 with TRBJ1-1, with D uncertain. Trimming left V 2 bases short and J 1 base short, with 5 bases between. Per the germline V gene, CDR1 is LNHDA and CDR2 is SQIVND (reference sequence). The CDR3 extends over 13 amino acids. Here the CDR3 DNA reads TGTGCCAGTAGTATAATCGGGAACACTGAAGCTTTCTTT. It specifies CASSIIGNTEAFF.

The gene calls are TRBV6-5 and TRBJ2-1, with D hard to call. The V gene lost 2 bases and the J gene lost 10 bases, with 6 bases spanning the gap. There are 11 residues in the CDR3. CDR1 is MNHEY and CDR2 is SVGAGI in the germline V gene. The CDR3 nucleotides are TGTGCCAGCAGTTACGGCAGGGAGCAGTTCTTC. It encodes CASSYGREQFF.

The genes are TRBV2 and TRBJ1-3; the D is unclear. There are 15 residues in the CDR3. V dropped 3 bases and J dropped 0 bases, with 9 bases sitting between them. Germline V gene sequence: CDR1 SNHLY, CDR2 FYNNEI. CDR3 nucleotide sequence: TGTGCCAGCAGTGACGGACTTTCCTCTGGAAACACCATATATTTT. Translation: CASSDGLSSGNTIYF. The whole variable domain, filled in from reference TRBV2 and TRBJ1-3, reads EPEVTQTPSHQVTQMGQEVILRCVPISNHLYFYWYRQILGQKVEFLVSFYNNEISEKSEIFDDQFSVERPDGSNFTLKIRSTKLEDSAMYFCASSDGLSSGNTIYFGEGSWLTVV.

This clonotype occurred once. The gene calls are TRBV7-8 and TRBJ2-3; 7 bases are shared with TRBD2. In germline, CDR1 is SGHVS, CDR2 FQNEAQ. This CDR3 comprises 16 residues. V lost 1 base and J lost 2; bases outside the gene matches: 6. CDR3: CASSLVAGEHTDTQYF. CDR3 in DNA: TGTGCCAGCAGCTTAGTGGCGGGGGAACACACAGATACGCAGTATTTT. Full variable domain (missing parts from reference TRBV7-8 and TRBJ2-3): GAGVSQSPRYKVAKRGQDVALRCDPISGHVSLFWYQQALGQGPEFLTYFQNEAQLDKSGLPSDRFFAERPEGSVSTLKIQRTQQEDSAVYLCASSLVAGEHTDTQYFGPGTRLTVL.

This clonotype came up once. This chain uses TRBV5-1 with TRBJ1-2; the match to TRBD1 covers 9 bases. This CDR3 spans 15 amino acids. The germline gives CDR1 SGHRS, CDR2 YFSETQ. V shed 4 bases and J 5 bases; nucleotides not matched to a gene: 9. The CDR3 DNA sequence: TGCGCCAGCAGCGTTCACCGGGACAGGGTTTATGGCTACACCTTC. As protein: CASSVHRDRVYGYTF.

The chain links TRBV10-2 to TRBJ2-3, with D possibly called TRBD1 or TRBD2 (6 bases each). CDR1 WSHSY and CDR2 SAAADI come from the germline V gene. Deletions cut 3 bases from V and 3 bases from J, with 10 bases between. The CDR3 extends over 14 amino acids. The CDR3 reads CASSDWGATDTQYF. The CDR3 nucleotides are TGCGCCAGCAGTGATTGGGGGGCGACAGATACGCAGTATTTT.

A few counts support this clonotype. The gene calls are TRBV20-1 and TRBJ1-2; maybe TRBD1 (6 bases). Trimming took off 4 bases at V and 3 bases at J, with 12 bases between the two ends. The CDR3 runs to 13 residues. Germline-derived CDR1 and CDR2 are DFQATT and SNEGSKA (reference sequence). The CDR3 region has the DNA TGCAGTGCTAATAGGGGGTCGGACTATGGCTACACCTTC. Residues: CSANRGSDYGYTF.

This clonotype was seen a handful of times. This chain links TRBV24-1 with TRBJ2-5; D unresolved. The CDR3 is 13 residues long. CDR1 KGHDR and CDR2 SFDVKD come from the germline V gene. Trimming took off 3 bases at V and 7 bases at J, with 11 bases between the two ends. CDR3 nucleotides: TGTGCCACCAGTGATGCCCCCACGGGGACCCAGTACTTC. Its protein is CATSDAPTGTQYF.

The J gene is TRBJ1-1, the V gene TRBV11-3, with D unclear. Germline CDR1 reads SGHNT; CDR2 reads YENEEA. The V gene lost 3 bases and the J gene lost 1 base, with 6 bases spanning the gap. This CDR3 has 13 residues. CDR3 protein: CASSLDPNTEAFF. For the CDR3, the DNA is TGTGCCAGCAGCTTGGATCCGAACACTGAAGCTTTCTTT.

This clonotype was seen a few times. This chain connects TRBV9 to TRBJ2-5; TRBD1 aligns across 7 bases. V was clipped by 3 bases and J by 2 bases; unmatched bases: 7. The germline V gene has CDR1 SGDLS and CDR2 YYNGEE. The CDR3 contains 15 residues. The CDR3 here is CASSERQGFQETQYF. The CDR3 region has the DNA TGTGCCAGCAGCGAAAGACAGGGATTTCAAGAGACCCAGTACTTC. Variable domain in full (rest from reference TRBV9 and TRBJ2-5): DSGVTQTPKHLITATGQRVTLRCSPRSGDLSVYWYQQSLDQGLQFLIQYYNGEERAKGNILERFSAQQFPDLHSELNLSSLELGDSALYFCASSERQGFQETQYFGPGTRLLVL.

The chain carries TRBV7-2 and TRBJ1-5; D not resolved. In germline, CDR1 is SGHTA, CDR2 FQGNSA. The V end was cut by 1 base, the J end by 7 bases, with 8 bases between. This CDR3 has 13 amino acids. The CDR3 spells CASSLDPTQPQHF. The CDR3 DNA is TGTGCCAGCAGCTTAGACCCCACGCAGCCCCAGCATTTT.

This clonotype occurred once. The V call is TRBV5-1, the J call TRBJ2-2; D unresolved. CDR3 length: 16 residues. Germline CDR1 reads SGHRS; CDR2 reads YFSETQ. Deletions cut 0 bases from V and 6 bases from J, with 15 bases between. The CDR3 loop is CASSLGASTTPGELFF. CDR3 bases: TGCGCCAGCAGCTTGGGGGCCTCTACGACTCCCGGGGAGCTGTTTTTT.

This clonotype has more than one count but fewer than ten. The chain uses TRBV20-1 and TRBJ2-3; D gene ambiguous. V was shortened by 8 bases and J by 5 bases, with 14 bases between the two germline ends. Germline CDR1 reads DFQATT; CDR2 reads SNEGSKA (reference sequence). The CDR3 has 12 residues. The CDR3 spells CSFSKGQDTQYF. As DNA, the CDR3 is TGCAGTTTTAGTAAGGGTCAAGATACGCAGTATTTT.

The CDR3 loop is CATSEGTVNEKLFF. In DNA, the CDR3 is TGTGCCACCAGTGAAGGGACGGTGAATGAAAAACTGTTTTTT. J is TRBJ1-4 and V is TRBV24-1; possible D gene TRBD1, 5 bases. CDR3 length: 14 residues. V was cut by 4 bases and J by 5 bases, with 10 bases left in between. Germline CDR1 reads KGHDR; CDR2 reads SFDVKD.

This chain joins TRBV27 and TRBJ1-2; D ambiguous. Germline V gene data show CDR1 as MNHEY and CDR2 as SMNVEV (reference sequence). This CDR3 is 13 amino acids long. Deletions cut 6 bases from V and 1 base from J, with 9 bases between. CDR3 DNA: TGTGCCAGCAGAGCAGAAGTTAACTATGGCTACACCTTC. Translating it yields CASRAEVNYGYTF.